Below, one T cell receptor beta chain is given with its context. This receptor's antigen is unknown. Nothing much larger sits one base from this clone, and base qualities are not available. This entry is derived from a study of T cells in Graves' hyperthyroidism and ophthalmopathy (dated by TCRdb to about 2019). As for the study more broadly: Peripheral blood samples were taken at initial diagnosis, before any treatment was given. TCR V-J signatures able to tell the groups apart were searched for in a discovery cohort of 90 to 100 patients, of whom fewer than 45 had Graves' ophthalmopathy and some 60 had stable Graves' hyperthyroidism. Prospective prediction of ophthalmopathy was tested in an independent validation cohort consisting of 18 to 20 hyperthyroidism patients and approximately 16 patients who later progressed to ophthalmopathy. The study also compared thyroid tissue and blood T-cell repertoires from roughly 6 Graves' hyperthyroidism patients. TCR Vbeta CDR3 sequencing of roughly 140 peripheral blood samples (over 40 ophthalmopathy, some 75 hyperthyroidism and approximately 17 progressor patients) is reported in the paper. The roughly 90 discovery patients were divided at random into training and test sets in a 7:3 ratio. After sampling, hyperthyroidism patients received methimazole starting at 30 mg daily, and ophthalmopathy patients received high-dose intravenous methylprednisolone. Overall study outcomes, separate from this receptor: Ophthalmopathy was separated from stable hyperthyroidism by a 13 V-J signature model, with over 85% sensitivity and about 81% specificity obtained in cross-validation and 80%/75% obtained in testing. Blood samples also contained most of the expanded thyroid clonotypes (frequency above 0.001), which suggests that blood repertoires may reflect thyroid immune responses. Sample size was not statistically predetermined, and investigators were not blinded to group allocation. In validation, the model predicted progression to ophthalmopathy with over 60% sensitivity and less than 80% specificity, a median of 6.5 months before onset.

Stable Graves' hyperthyroidism was defined as no progression to ophthalmopathy during 18 months of follow-up. Hyperthyroidism patients were newly diagnosed, had a disease duration of under 2 months, and were aged 18 to 65 years. Exclusion was applied to patients with uncontrolled infections, other autoimmune diseases, pregnancy or lactation. Diagnoses were established on the basis of clinical symptoms, serum thyroxine and TRAb, thyroid ultrasound, and orbital computed tomography. Ficoll-Paque density gradient centrifugation was used to isolate PBMCs from approximately 10 ml of fresh peripheral blood. Total RNA was extracted using Trizol reagent, and RNA quality was assessed on an Agilent 2100 Bioanalyzer. TCR beta CDR3 regions were amplified from RNA transcripts. A first-round RT-PCR of the TCR CDR3 used the HTBI primer set with the Qiagen OneStep RT-PCR kit. Libraries were constructed in a second round of multiplex PCR, after which size selection and purification were carried out. Sequencing of the libraries was done on an Illumina HiSeq2000 using paired-end 100 bp reads. In the source study's methods: SOAPnuke was used to process the raw data, removing reads that contained adapters or uncalled bases, had a mean Phred below 15, or lacked an exact match to the constant primer or identifier. COPE v1.2.5 was used to merge high-quality paired reads, and clonotypes were defined as unique nucleotide sequences. Clonotypes were aligned to IMGT TRBV, TRBD and TRBJ reference segments using MiTCR v1.1. The analysis was restricted to V-J combinations with a frequency above 0.0001, which together covered just over 98% of the repertoires. The TCS score was defined as the ratio of F50 (clonal expansion) to E x V (chaos), calculated using BLOSUM62-based TCRdist between CDR3 peptides within each V-J. Welch's t-statistics and random forest reduced fewer than 550 V-J features to 10 to 15, which were used in a naive Bayes classifier (R e1071). The public reads were quality trimmed at Q25 with fastp and then assembled into clones with MiXCR by TCRdb, keeping productive beta chains. Rows merge per CDR3 protein into single entries with the most common DNA and genes. These V and J calls are TCRdb output, not the study's own analysis. This sample comprises 340,000 or so distinct CDR3 sequences, roughly 18% of them detected only once. The top ten clonotypes cover approximately 54% of the sample.

The germline V gene specifies SNHLY as CDR1 and FYNNEI as CDR2. From V the trimming removes 1 base and from J it removes 4 bases, while the gene matches leave 8 bases of the junction unaccounted for. From cysteine to phenylalanine, the CDR3 is 16 amino acids long. CDR3 DNA is the only sequence kept; it has 48 bases, read in frame from the first base. The receptor was derived from a woman between 45 and 65 years old with Graves' hyperthyroidism. Sequencing was carried out using blood. The V gene is TRBV2 and the J gene is TRBJ2-5; 8 central bases correspond to TRBD2. The CDR3 in this case is CASSEGDGGARETQYF. The DNA sequence follows: TGTGCCAGCAGTGAAGGAGACGGGGGGGCTCGAGAGACCCAGTACTTC. The full variable domain, completed from the reference TRBV2 and TRBJ2-5 proteins outside the CDR3, reads EPEVTQTPSHQVTQMGQEVILRCVPISNHLYFYWYRQILGQKVEFLVSFYNNEISEKSEIFDDQFSVERPDGSNFTLKIRSTKLEDSAMYFCASSEGDGGARETQYFGPGTRLLVL.